The clone carrying this T cell receptor beta chain occurred many times. CDR1 and CDR2 from the germline V gene are SGHRS and YFSETQ. This CDR3 region has 14 residues. Losses at the gene ends were 0 bases for V and 4 bases for J; bases not matched to a gene: 3. Alongside a J-beta primer mix, a sample-barcoded 5' primer served in a second PCR lasting roughly 7 to 11 cycles. TCRdb redid the calling of the 5' RACE reads with MiXCR, one entry per CDR3 protein. There are about 570,000 distinct CDR3 sequences in the sample; roughly 29% occur only once, and around a sixth lies in the top ten. The source of the sample is a study of blood T cells in healthy people across ages.

The V and J genes are TRBV5-1 and TRBJ2-5, with 7 bases lining up with TRBD2. The clonotype originates from a woman between 65 and 79 years old in good health. The specimen was blood. CDR3 coding DNA: TGCGCCAGCAGCTTGGAGTCTAGCGGAGAGACCCAGTACTTC. It encodes CASSLESSGETQYF. The whole variable domain, remainder taken from reference TRBV5-1 and TRBJ2-5, is KAGVTQTPRYLIKTRGQQVTLSCSPISGHRSVSWYQQTPGQGLQFLFEYFSETQRNKGNFPGRFSGRQFSNSRSEMNVSTLELGDSALYLCASSLESSGETQYFGPGTRLLVL.